Each of the 30 T cell receptor beta chains below was sequenced from the same sample in a study of cytomegalovirus exposure and HLA in healthy donors. 60 Vbeta and 13 Jbeta primers were used in PCR. Here immunoSEQ multiplex PCR was the method, and the copy in TCRdb shows in-frame clones only, minus some. Seen here are some 180,000 clones, roughly 85% observed once, and the top ten hold about 4.6%. Sequencing was performed on PBMCs. These receptors were taken from a woman younger than 45 in good health and CMV-seropositive.

The gene calls are TRBV18 and TRBJ1-6; TRBD1 matches 8 bases. Unmatched junction bases numbered 8, after V lost 2 bases and J lost 8 bases. The germline V gene encodes CDR1 KGHSH and CDR2 LQKENI. The CDR3 has 16 residues. CDR3 protein: CASSPRTGKSDSPLHF. The CDR3 DNA sequence: TGTGCCAGCTCACCAAGGACAGGGAAGTCCGATTCACCCCTCCACTTT.

The gene calls are TRBV4-1 and TRBJ2-7; TRBD2 matches at 13 bases. V was clipped by 1 base and J by 1 base; unmatched bases: 4. Germline CDR1 and CDR2: MGHRA and YSYEKL. This CDR3 spans 17 amino acids. This chain's CDR3 is CASSQGTSGGVSYEQYF. In DNA form, the CDR3 reads TGCGCCAGCAGCCAAGGGACTAGCGGGGGTGTTTCCTACGAGCAGTACTTC.

This clone was detected once. The V gene is TRBV6-5, the J gene TRBJ2-1, with TRBD2 as a possible D gene (5 bases). The CDR3 has 13 residues. Germline CDR1 reads MNHEY; CDR2 reads SVGAGI. The ends were cut back, 6 bases at V and 7 bases at J, with 13 bases in the middle. CDR3 coding DNA: TGTGCCAGCAGCCGTAGGACTGAGAATGAGCAGTTCTTC. This codes for CASSRRTENEQFF.

In regard to this clone: The junction and the germline gene differ at one end; a read error may be behind it. The V gene is TRBV6-1, the J gene TRBJ2-7; perhaps TRBD2 as D (6 bases). The CDR3 is made up of 11 amino acids. The germline V gene has CDR1 MNHNS and CDR2 SASEGT. CDR3 coding DNA: TGTGCCAGCAGTGAACGCTGGACCGCGGGATTC. This encodes CASSERWTAGF.

The J gene is TRBJ1-2, the V gene TRBV29-1; D is unresolved. V shed 5 bases and J shed 0 bases, with 13 bases lying between them. CDR1 SQVTM and CDR2 ANQGSEA come from the germline V gene. The CDR3 has 14 residues. The DNA for the CDR3 is TGCAGCGTTCATTCCCCGAGAGCTAACTATGGCTACACCTTC. Its protein is CSVHSPRANYGYTF.

V usage is TRBV5-1 and J usage is TRBJ2-7; D gene ambiguous. Trimming left V 1 base short and J 4 bases short, with 6 bases between. The CDR3 totals 12 residues. The germline V gene encodes CDR1 SGHRS and CDR2 YFSETQ. The CDR3 loop is CASSLSGYEQYF. The CDR3 region has the DNA TGCGCCAGCAGCTTGTCGGGTTACGAGCAGTACTTC.

The V gene is TRBV4-1, the J gene TRBJ1-1, with 8 nucleotides matching TRBD1. Germline V gene lookup returns CDR1 MGHRA and CDR2 YSYEKL. This CDR3 is built from 16 residues. The J segment lost 5 bases and the V segment lost 6 bases, leaving 14 bases of the junction unmatched. The CDR3 protein is CASSLGDRPRRTEAFF. CDR3 sequence (DNA): TGCGCCAGCAGTCTAGGGGACAGGCCGAGGAGAACTGAAGCTTTCTTT.

CDR3 in DNA: TGCAGCGTTGTTGGAGGGACAGCCTACGAGCAGTACTTC. Amino acids: CSVVGGTAYEQYF. The genes are TRBV29-1 and TRBJ2-7; possible D gene TRBD1, 7 bases. Germline V gives CDR1 SQVTM, CDR2 ANQGSEA. The CDR3 runs to 13 residues. Trimming removed 4 bases at V and 2 bases at J, with 12 bases between.

The rearrangement uses TRBV25-1 and TRBJ2-3; 7 positions agree with TRBD2. The CDR3 length is 14 residues. With 3 bases clipped from V and 10 bases from J, the junction kept 10 bases outside the gene matches. Per the germline V gene, CDR1 is MGHDK and CDR2 is SYGVNS. The CDR3 DNA is TGTGCCAGCAGTGAGGGGGGGTCGGGCCATCCGCAGTATTTT. It codes for CASSEGGSGHPQYF.

V usage is TRBV6-5 and J usage is TRBJ1-1; 9 bases align to TRBD1. V was pared by 4 bases and J by 1 base, with 7 bases of the junction left unmatched. From germline, CDR1 is MNHEY and CDR2 SVGAGI. This CDR3 comprises 16 residues. The CDR3 loop is CASSWDPGQGNTEAFF. Written as DNA, the CDR3 is TGTGCCAGCAGTTGGGATCCGGGACAGGGGAACACTGAAGCTTTCTTT.

The rearrangement joins TRBV5-1 to TRBJ2-3, with 10 positions matching TRBD2. The CDR3 is 15 residues long. V gave up 0 bases and J gave up 5 bases; unmatched junction bases: 3. CDR1 is SGHRS, CDR2 YFSETQ, per germline. CDR3 protein: CASSLGTSGQDTQYF. The CDR3, as DNA: TGCGCCAGCAGCTTGGGGACTAGCGGACAAGATACGCAGTATTTT. The variable domain in full, completed from reference TRBV5-1 and TRBJ2-3, reads KAGVTQTPRYLIKTRGQQVTLSCSPISGHRSVSWYQQTPGQGLQFLFEYFSETQRNKGNFPGRFSGRQFSNSRSEMNVSTLELGDSALYLCASSLGTSGQDTQYFGPGTRLTVL.

The rearrangement links TRBV9 to TRBJ2-7; possibly TRBD1 for D (6 bases). The V gene lost 0 bases and the J gene lost 4 bases, with 14 bases spanning the gap. The CDR3 is 15 residues long. Per germline, CDR1 SGDLS and CDR2 YYNGEE. As DNA, the CDR3 is TGTGCCAGCAGCGTAGATGCGCAGGGGAGTTACGAGCAGTACTTC. Translation: CASSVDAQGSYEQYF.

This sequence joins TRBV27 and TRBJ1-2, with D uncertain. The germline V and J ends were trimmed by 4 bases and 4 bases, with 16 bases remaining between them. Germline V gives CDR1 MNHEY, CDR2 SMNVEV (reference sequence). The CDR3 is 15 residues long. Here the CDR3 DNA reads TGTGCCAGCAGTTCATCGGCACGGAGGAGCTATGGCTACACCTTC. Its translation: CASSSSARRSYGYTF.

The CDR3 is CASSAFSGAGGPSRETQYF. The CDR3 nucleotides are TGTGCCAGCAGCGCCTTTTCGGGTGCGGGAGGGCCTTCCCGAGAGACCCAGTACTTC. The chain recombines TRBV9 with TRBJ2-5; TRBD2 aligns across 9 bases. V lost 3 bases and J lost 4; bases outside the gene matches: 19. CDR3 length equals 19 residues. Looked up from germline, CDR1 is SGDLS and CDR2 is YYNGEE.

V is TRBV7-9 and J is TRBJ1-2; 8 bases fit TRBD1. The CDR3 has 14 amino acids. V shed 7 bases, J shed 7 bases, and the junction held 11 bases outside the gene matches. CDR1 is SEHNR and CDR2 is FQNEAQ in the germline V gene (reference sequence). The CDR3 spells CASTPRTGMSGYTF. In DNA, the CDR3 is TGTGCCAGCACACCCCGGACAGGGATGTCTGGCTACACCTTC.

The chain has TRBV6-6 and TRBJ2-3, with D possibly being TRBD1 (6 bases). The germline V gene has CDR1 MNHNY and CDR2 SVGAGI (reference sequence). The CDR3 covers 12 residues. The germline V and J ends were trimmed by 4 bases and 9 bases, with 11 bases remaining between them. CDR3 sequence: CASSWDQGTQYF. The CDR3 DNA is TGTGCCAGCAGTTGGGATCAGGGGACGCAGTATTTT.

The chain has TRBV11-3 and TRBJ2-1; 7 bases line up with TRBD2. This CDR3 has 15 amino acids. V shed 4 bases, J shed 9 bases, and the junction held 12 bases outside the gene matches. CDR1 is SGHNT, CDR2 YENEEA, per germline. The CDR3 sequence: CASSSIFPGGSEQFF. The DNA of the CDR3 is TGTGCCAGCAGCTCCATCTTTCCGGGAGGAAGTGAGCAGTTCTTC.

V gene TRBV7-7 combines with J gene TRBJ1-5, with a weak D call TRBD1 (5 bases). V lost 1 base and J 7 bases, leaving 8 bases between the germline ends. The V gene's germline CDR1 is SSHAT and CDR2 FNYEAQ (reference sequence). The CDR3 is 13 amino acids. CDR3 in DNA: TGTGCCAGCAGCTTAGAGCAGGGCCAGCCCCAGCATTTT. It translates to CASSLEQGQPQHF.

This rearrangement joins TRBV5-6 to TRBJ1-1; D gene ambiguous. CDR1 SGHDT and CDR2 YYEEEE come from the germline V gene. V was cut by 0 bases and J by 0 bases, with 15 bases left in between. The CDR3 is 17 residues long. This CDR3 reads CASSLARLGRMNTEAFF. CDR3 in DNA: TGTGCCAGCAGCTTGGCCAGACTGGGTCGGATGAACACTGAAGCTTTCTTT.

The chain links TRBV25-1 to TRBJ2-2; a possible D gene is TRBD2 (6 bases). Germline V gene sequence: CDR1 MGHDK, CDR2 SYGVNS. The V end was cut by 3 bases, the J end by 9 bases, with 14 bases between. The CDR3 sequence is 14 residues long. The CDR3 DNA reads as TGTGCCAGCAGTGATGCGGAGGGAGGCTGGGAGCTGTTTTTT. The encoded protein is CASSDAEGGWELFF.

The V gene is TRBV5-1, the J gene TRBJ2-3; 7 positions match TRBD1. CDR3 size: 19 residues. Germline CDR1 and CDR2: SGHRS and YFSETQ. Trimming took 3 bases from V and 4 from J; bases not matched to a gene: 20. The CDR3, as DNA: TGCGCCAGCAGCTGGCCCTCGCTGTTTATGGACAGGCGGCCAGATACGCAGTATTTT. Encoded protein: CASSWPSLFMDRRPDTQYF. Drawing the rest from reference TRBV5-1 and TRBJ2-3, the complete variable domain is KAGVTQTPRYLIKTRGQQVTLSCSPISGHRSVSWYQQTPGQGLQFLFEYFSETQRNKGNFPGRFSGRQFSNSRSEMNVSTLELGDSALYLCASSWPSLFMDRRPDTQYFGPGTRLTVL.

The V gene is TRBV12-5, the J gene TRBJ2-7; D gene ambiguous. CDR3 length equals 12 residues. Germline CDR1 reads LGHNT; CDR2 reads FRNRAP. Trimming left V 6 bases short and J 3 bases short, with 9 bases between. CDR3 protein: CASGLLIYEQYF. The CDR3, as DNA: TGTGCTAGTGGCCTATTAATCTACGAGCAGTACTTC.

The V gene is TRBV9, the J gene TRBJ2-2, with 11 bases that match TRBD2. Trimming took 4 bases from V and 4 from J; bases not matched to a gene: 15. Per germline, CDR1 SGDLS and CDR2 YYNGEE. This CDR3 region has 19 residues. CDR3 coding DNA: TGTGCCAGCAGCACTACGACCGGGACTAGCGGAGGGGTCACCGGGGAGCTGTTTTTT. It is translated as CASSTTTGTSGGVTGELFF.

This clone has only one observation. CDR3 in DNA: TGTGCCAGCAGTTCCCTAAGTCCCTACGAGCAGTACTTC. It yields the protein CASSSLSPYEQYF. This rearrangement joins TRBV28 to TRBJ2-5; no firm D call. The DNA end is more similar to TRBJ2-7, so the J call may be wrong. Germline CDR1 MDHEN, CDR2 SYDVKM. This CDR3 has 13 amino acids.

The chain is built from TRBV15 and TRBJ1-4, with TRBD1 identical over 9 bases. Germline assignment: CDR1 LNHNV and CDR2 YYDKDF (reference sequence). The trim removed 8 bases at V and 5 bases at J, leaving 0 bases unmatched. The CDR3 length is 12 residues. The CDR3 DNA reads TGTGCCACCGGGACAGGGAATGAAAAACTGTTTTTT. Translated: CATGTGNEKLFF.

This chain connects TRBV4-3 to TRBJ1-2; maybe TRBD1 (6 bases). The CDR3 runs to 15 residues. CDR1 and CDR2 (germline): LGHNA, YSLEER. The V end lost 0 bases, the J end lost 3 bases, and 11 bases lay between the germline ends. The CDR3 region has the DNA TGCGCCAGCAGCCAAGATCTGGCAGGGGACTATGGCTACACCTTC. It encodes CASSQDLAGDYGYTF.

The chain carries TRBV2 and TRBJ1-5; D not resolved. The CDR3 contains 13 residues. Trimming cost V 7 bases and J 5 bases, with 12 bases left between them. Germline CDR1 reads SNHLY; CDR2 reads FYNNEI. CDR3 loop: CASTTDGDQPQHF. The CDR3 DNA sequence: TGTGCCAGCACTACGGACGGGGATCAGCCCCAGCATTTT.

The chain uses TRBV11-3 and TRBJ2-2; D might be TRBD2 (5 bases). CDR1 is SGHNT, CDR2 YENEEA, per germline. The CDR3 covers 15 residues. Deletions cut 3 bases from V and 3 bases from J, with 11 bases between. CDR3 amino acids: CASSFGGEYTGELFF. For the CDR3, the DNA is TGTGCCAGCAGCTTCGGTGGGGAGTACACCGGGGAGCTGTTTTTT.

Notes on this clone: The junction differs from germline at one of its ends, possibly a read error. The chain joins TRBV28 to TRBJ1-1, with TRBD1 as a possible D gene (5 bases). The CDR3 sequence is 12 residues long. In germline, CDR1 is MDHEN, CDR2 SYDVKM. CDR3 DNA sequence: TGTGCCAGCAGTTTAAAGGCCCGGGACTTCGCCTTT. Protein product: CASSLKARDFAF.

The table lists this clone with a few counts. The rearrangement links TRBV12-5 to TRBJ1-3, with a tentative D call TRBD1 (5 bases). Germline V gene lookup returns CDR1 LGHNT and CDR2 FRNRAP. V shed 5 bases and J shed 0 bases, with 11 bases lying between them. The CDR3 has 15 amino acids. The CDR3 reads CASGRVTDSGNTIYF. CDR3 nucleotide sequence: TGTGCTAGTGGTCGAGTGACAGACTCTGGAAACACCATATATTTT.